Listed here are 30 T cell receptor beta chains from one sample, sequenced in a study of T cell responses to AZD1222 COVID-19 vaccine. TCRdb keeps only in-frame clones here, not all; method: immunoSEQ multiplex PCR. The sample includes 150,000 or so clones, 85% to 95% of them seen just once. Here the sequenced sample was peripheral blood, taken on day 0 of AZD1222 vaccination. Receptor source: an adult in good health.

The chain recombines TRBV4-1 with TRBJ2-7, with D perhaps assigned TRBD1 or TRBD2 (5 bases each). This CDR3 spans 15 amino acids. Trimming removed 1 base at V and 2 bases at J, with 12 bases between. The germline CDR1 and CDR2 sequences are MGHRA and YSYEKL. The CDR3 loop is CASSQAGADPYEQYF. The DNA of the CDR3 is TGCGCCAGCAGCCAAGCCGGGGCGGACCCCTACGAGCAGTACTTC.

The rearrangement uses TRBV10-3 and TRBJ1-2; D possibly corresponds to TRBD1 (5 bases). Deletions cut 3 bases from V and 4 bases from J, with 12 bases between. Per germline, CDR1 ENHRY and CDR2 SYGVKD. The CDR3 loop spans 14 amino acids. The CDR3 DNA reads TGTGCCATCAGTGATACCGGGGGTACCTATGGCTACACCTTC. Protein: CAISDTGGTYGYTF.

This clone was counted a few times. The gene calls are TRBV7-3 and TRBJ1-4, with D tentatively TRBD1 (6 bases). The CDR3 contains 14 residues. Germline V CDR1 and CDR2: SGHTA, FQGTGA. Trimming removed 5 bases at V and 8 bases at J, with 15 bases between. CDR3 nucleotide sequence: TGTGCCAGCAGCACCGGACAGCTCCCAGAAAAACTGTTTTTT. The encoded protein is CASSTGQLPEKLFF.

The V and J genes are TRBV21-1 and TRBJ1-3. TRBV21-1 is assigned pseudogene status. The CDR3 loop spans 12 amino acids. The CDR3 loop is CATSIKVNTIYF. The CDR3 DNA follows: TGTGCCACCTCGATCAAGGTAAACACCATATATTTT.

In this sample, this clone turned up once. The CDR3 DNA reads as TGTGCCAGCAGTGGGGGACTAGCGACCTCCTACGAGCAGTACTTC. It encodes CASSGGLATSYEQYF. The chain combines TRBV28 with TRBJ2-7, with TRBD2 matching over 10 bases. Germline CDR1 MDHEN, CDR2 SYDVKM. The length of the CDR3 is 15 residues. Trimming cost V 5 bases and J 0 bases; bases outside gene matches: 4.

A single count supports this clone. The chain employs TRBV27 and TRBJ2-7; D remains unclear. This CDR3 comprises 13 residues. V was cut by 5 bases and J by 3 bases, with 11 bases left in between. CDR1 MNHEY and CDR2 SMNVEV come from the germline V gene (reference sequence). CDR3 nucleotide sequence: TGTGCCAGCAGTCCCCAAAATCACTACGAGCAGTACTTC. It is translated as CASSPQNHYEQYF.

This chain joins TRBV2 and TRBJ1-1; maybe TRBD1 (5 bases). Between the trimmed V and J ends, which lost 5 bases and 0 bases, there was a span of 7 bases. The CDR3 loop spans 13 amino acids. Germline CDR1 and CDR2: SNHLY and FYNNEI. CDR3 loop: CASSRTLNTEAFF. CDR3 nucleotide sequence: TGTGCCAGCAGTAGGACACTGAACACTGAAGCTTTCTTT. The full variable domain, in which reference TRBV2 and TRBJ1-1 provide the parts outside the CDR3, is EPEVTQTPSHQVTQMGQEVILRCVPISNHLYFYWYRQILGQKVEFLVSFYNNEISEKSEIFDDQFSVERPDGSNFTLKIRSTKLEDSAMYFCASSRTLNTEAFFGQGTRLTVV.

J is TRBJ1-2 and V is TRBV13, with 8 bases lining up with TRBD1. The V and J ends lost 4 bases and 4 bases, in that order; junction bases with no gene match: 5. There are 14 residues in the CDR3. CDR1 is PRHDT and CDR2 is FYEKMQ in the germline V gene (reference sequence). This CDR3 is CASSSGQGPYGYTF. The CDR3 DNA reads as TGTGCCAGCAGCTCCGGACAGGGACCCTATGGCTACACCTTC.

This clone appeared a few times. The chain carries TRBV6-5 and TRBJ2-5; D unclear. The V gene's germline CDR1 is MNHEY and CDR2 SVGAGI. The CDR3 is 12 residues long. Between the trimmed V and J ends, which lost 6 bases and 3 bases, there was a span of 8 bases. This CDR3 reads CASSTYEETQYF. CDR3 DNA: TGTGCCAGCAGCACCTACGAAGAGACCCAGTACTTC.

This clone has a single count. The gene calls are TRBV14 and TRBJ2-6, with 10 nucleotides matching TRBD1. The CDR3 spans 15 residues. Germline assignment: CDR1 SGHDN and CDR2 FVKESK. V lost 8 bases, J lost 4 bases, and 5 bases stayed unmatched. CDR3 DNA: TGTGCCAGCGACAGGGGGCAGTCCGGGGCCAACGTCCTGACTTTC. This gives the protein CASDRGQSGANVLTF.

This chain's CDR3 is CSATGSGGSYEQYF. DNA for the CDR3: TGCAGCGCTACCGGGTCAGGGGGCTCCTACGAGCAGTACTTC. The rearrangement uses TRBV29-1 and TRBJ2-7; 7 nucleotides match TRBD1. Unmatched junction bases numbered 9, after V lost 7 bases and J lost 0 bases. Germline-derived CDR1 and CDR2 are SQVTM and ANQGSEA. The CDR3 sequence is 14 residues long.

V usage is TRBV6-1 and J usage is TRBJ2-1; D tentatively fits TRBD1 or TRBD2 (6 bases each). Trimming pared 1 base from V and 7 bases from J, leaving 14 bases between. The germline gives CDR1 MNHNS, CDR2 SASEGT. The CDR3 is 15 residues long. This CDR3 reads CASSEGRARGNEQFF. The CDR3 DNA reads TGTGCCAGCAGTGAAGGGAGGGCAAGGGGGAATGAGCAGTTCTTC.

The chain has TRBV7-6 and TRBJ2-7, with 9 nucleotides matching TRBD1. Germline loops: CDR1 SGHVS, CDR2 FNYEAQ. Trimming removed 5 bases from V and 3 bases from J; junction bases left unmatched: 5. This CDR3 has 14 amino acids. CDR3 coding DNA: TGTGCCAGCAGCCAACCGGGACAGGGCTACGAGCAGTACTTC. The encoded protein is CASSQPGQGYEQYF.

V is TRBV5-1 and J is TRBJ2-3; TRBD1 matches 7 bases. CDR1 is SGHRS and CDR2 is YFSETQ in the germline V gene. V lost 0 bases and J lost 1; bases outside the gene matches: 8. The CDR3 is made up of 17 amino acids. DNA for the CDR3: TGCGCCAGCAGCTTGGCCGACGCGAGGGGGCGCACAGATACGCAGTATTTT. The encoded protein is CASSLADARGRTDTQYF.

V and J are TRBV6-5 and TRBJ2-7; maybe TRBD1 (5 bases). CDR1 and CDR2 from the germline V gene are MNHEY and SVGAGI. CDR3 length: 14 residues. Trimming removed 6 bases at V and 2 bases at J, with 14 bases between. The CDR3 DNA follows: TGTGCCAGCAGACTCGGACATGGCGCCTACGAGCAGTACTTC. It specifies CASRLGHGAYEQYF.

The rearrangement uses TRBV4-3 and TRBJ2-5; D may match TRBD1 or TRBD2 (5 bases each). The CDR3 runs 17 residues. V was shortened by 0 bases and J by 2 bases, with 16 bases between the two germline ends. The germline V gene has CDR1 LGHNA and CDR2 YSLEER. The CDR3 protein is CASSQDPSFGAQETQYF. The CDR3 DNA sequence: TGCGCCAGCAGCCAAGACCCCTCCTTCGGGGCGCAAGAGACCCAGTACTTC.

The rearrangement joins TRBV7-6 to TRBJ1-6; D might be TRBD1 (5 bases). This CDR3 contains 15 residues. The V end was cut by 5 bases, the J end by 7 bases, with 15 bases between. CDR1 and CDR2 (germline): SGHVS, FNYEAQ. As DNA, the CDR3 is TGTGCCAGCAGCCTCGGGCCCCGGGGGAATTCACCCCTCCACTTT. Protein sequence: CASSLGPRGNSPLHF.

V and J are TRBV25-1 and TRBJ1-1; no firm D call. The V gene's germline CDR1 is MGHDK and CDR2 SYGVNS. This CDR3 has 13 amino acids. Trimming stripped 4 bases from V and 1 base from J, with 7 bases between. The CDR3 DNA follows: TGTGCCAGCAGTGGACTGTCGAACACTGAAGCTTTCTTT. It yields the protein CASSGLSNTEAFF.

This sequence joins TRBV11-1 and TRBJ2-3; D not resolved. Germline-derived CDR1 and CDR2 are SGHAT and FQDESV (reference sequence). V was shortened by 4 bases and J by 2 bases, with 1 base between the two germline ends. CDR3 length: 11 residues. The chain's CDR3 is CASSSTDTQYF. The CDR3 coding sequence is TGTGCCAGCAGCTCCACAGATACGCAGTATTTT.

J is TRBJ1-6 and V is TRBV7-2, with unresolved D. CDR1 is SGHTA and CDR2 is FQGNSA in the germline V gene. The CDR3 spans 16 residues. Trimming shortened V by 1 base and J by 0 bases, and 7 bases separated the two germline ends. The DNA of the CDR3 is TGTGCCAGCAGCTTAGGACAAAGCTCCTATAATTCACCCCTCCACTTT. It yields the protein CASSLGQSSYNSPLHF.

The chain joins TRBV5-4 to TRBJ2-5; 11 bases line up with TRBD1. The CDR3 length is 16 residues. The germline V gene has CDR1 SGHNT and CDR2 YYREEE (reference sequence). Trimming took 4 bases from V and 4 from J; bases not matched to a gene: 9. CDR3 protein: CASSQGRTGGVETQYF. The CDR3 DNA reads TGTGCCAGCAGCCAAGGCCGGACAGGGGGCGTAGAGACCCAGTACTTC.

This chain uses TRBV25-1 with TRBJ2-6; D remains unclear. CDR3 length: 14 amino acids. Germline V lookup: CDR1 MGHDK, CDR2 SYGVNS. The germline V and J ends were trimmed by 1 base and 1 base, with 2 bases remaining between them. The CDR3 DNA is TGTGCCAGCAGTGAATGGTCTGGGGCCAACGTCCTGACTTTC. Encoded protein: CASSEWSGANVLTF.

J is TRBJ2-2 and V is TRBV3-1 (or the pseudogene TRBV3-2); D remains ambiguous. Trimming took off 3 bases at V and 0 bases at J, with 5 bases between the two ends. Per germline, CDR1 LGHDT and CDR2 YNNKEL (reference sequence). This CDR3 is 14 amino acids long. Here the CDR3 DNA reads TGTGCCAGCAGCCAGGCTGCGAACACCGGGGAGCTGTTTTTT. Translation gives CASSQAANTGELFF.

The chain combines TRBV20-1 with TRBJ2-7, with D perhaps TRBD1 or TRBD2 (5 bases each). CDR1 and CDR2 (germline): DFQATT, SNEGSKA (reference sequence). This CDR3 has 13 residues. Trimming cost V 3 bases and J 4 bases, with 13 bases left between them. The CDR3 sequence: CSASGDRFYEQYF. For the CDR3, the DNA is TGCAGTGCTAGTGGGGACCGATTTTACGAGCAGTACTTC.

The rearrangement uses TRBV16 and TRBJ2-7; no clear D gene. Trimming cost V 0 bases and J 0 bases, with 6 bases left between them. CDR3 size: 14 residues. CDR1 and CDR2 from the germline V gene are KGHSY and FQNENV. The CDR3 bases are TGTGCCAGCAGCCAATCCAGGACCTCCTACGAGCAGTACTTC. Amino acids: CASSQSRTSYEQYF.

The chain has TRBV19 and TRBJ1-5; tentative D call: TRBD1 (5 bases). V was cut by 3 bases and J by 6 bases, with 9 bases left in between. Germline lookup yields CDR1 LNHDA and CDR2 SQIVND (reference sequence). The CDR3 has 13 amino acids. The CDR3 is CASSMEGSQPQHF. The CDR3 DNA reads TGTGCCAGTAGTATGGAGGGGAGTCAGCCCCAGCATTTT.

This chain links TRBV19 with TRBJ1-2; no definite D call. Trimming took 10 bases from V and 4 from J, leaving 19 bases between them. Germline CDR1 LNHDA, CDR2 SQIVND (reference sequence). The CDR3 is 14 amino acids. CDR3 DNA sequence: TGTGCCACCAAGCTCCCGGCCAGACTCTATGGCTACACCTTC. This codes for CATKLPARLYGYTF. The variable domain in full, with the rest retrieved from reference TRBV19 and TRBJ1-2, is DGGITQSPKYLFRKEGQNVTLSCEQNLNHDAMYWYRQDPGQGLRLIYYSQIVNDFQKGDIAEGYSVSREKKESFPLTVTSAQKNPTAFYLCATKLPARLYGYTFGSGTRLTVV.

The DNA for the CDR3 is TGTGCCACCAGCGGACGGACAGGGAGGAACACTGAAGCTTTCTTT. Translated, it gives CATSGRTGRNTEAFF. The chain couples TRBV15 to TRBJ1-1, with 8 bases fitting TRBD1. The trim removed 5 bases at V and 1 base at J, leaving 6 bases unmatched. The CDR3 consists of 15 residues. Germline CDR1 reads LNHNV; CDR2 reads YYDKDF (reference sequence). The full variable domain, its missing parts supplied by reference TRBV15 and TRBJ1-1, is DAMVIQNPRYQVTQFGKPVTLSCSQTLNHNVMYWYQQKSSQAPKLLFHYYDKDFNNEADTPDNFQSRRPNTSFCFLDIRSPGLGDTAMYLCATSGRTGRNTEAFFGQGTRLTVV.

The chain has TRBV6-1 and TRBJ2-2, with D possibly matching TRBD1 (5 bases). Trimming stripped 5 bases from V and 11 bases from J, with 12 bases between. Germline V gene data show CDR1 as MNHNS and CDR2 as SASEGT. The CDR3 is made up of 12 amino acids. This CDR3 is CASSPRVGELFF. CDR3 coding DNA: TGTGCCAGCAGTCCCAGGGTGGGAGAGCTGTTTTTT.

This clone has just a few counts. The chain links TRBV4-2 to TRBJ1-5; D gene uncertain. This CDR3 region has 14 residues. Per germline, CDR1 LGHNA and CDR2 YNFKEQ. V shed 1 base and J shed 4 bases, with 8 bases lying between them. This CDR3 is CASSQVSRNQPQHF. In DNA form, the CDR3 reads TGTGCCAGCAGCCAAGTGTCCAGGAATCAGCCCCAGCATTTT.